The source of this T cell receptor (beta chain) is a study of blood T cell repertoires in COVID-19. Study background: Both acute and convalescent COVID-19 samples were obtained from the United States, Italy and Spain.

Authors' methods: Reference gene primers were amplified, and this amplification served to estimate nucleated cell counts. Data came from immunoSEQ multiplex PCR; TCRdb stores just in-frame clones and leaves some out. V and J calls and clone size are given by that table; D and trimming were obtained from the DNA. This sample carries approximately 150,000 clones, around 87% of them seen once, and the ten largest clones take around 15%. Germline-derived CDR1 and CDR2 are MDHEN and SYDVKM. V lost 6 bases to trimming and J lost 0 bases, with 9 bases between them. The CDR3 loop spans 13 amino acids. The J gene is TRBJ2-7, the V gene TRBV28; D is uncertain. The receptor comes from a man younger than 30 with COVID-19, enrolled during active disease. The sample consisted of peripheral blood. DNA of the CDR3: TGTGCCAGCAGCTCGACTGCCTCCTACGAGCAGTACTTC. The encoded protein is CASSSTASYEQYF.